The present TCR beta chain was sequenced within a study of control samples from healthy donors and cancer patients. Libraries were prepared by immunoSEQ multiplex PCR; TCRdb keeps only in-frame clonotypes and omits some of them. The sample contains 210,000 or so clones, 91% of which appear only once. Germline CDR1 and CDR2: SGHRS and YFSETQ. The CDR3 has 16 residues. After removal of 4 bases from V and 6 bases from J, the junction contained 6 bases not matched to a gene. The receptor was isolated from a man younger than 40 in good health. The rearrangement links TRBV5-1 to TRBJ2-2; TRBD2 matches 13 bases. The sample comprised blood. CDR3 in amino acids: CASSATSGGAPGELFF. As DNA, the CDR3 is TGCGCCAGCAGCGCAACTAGCGGGGGGGCCCCCGGGGAGCTGTTTTTT.